The following is a T cell receptor (beta chain) sequence with its context. Germline CDR1 LNHDA, CDR2 SQIVND (reference sequence). The CDR3 covers 13 residues. V was cut by 2 bases and J by 5 bases, with 10 bases left in between. The data were obtained in a study of blood T cell repertoires in COVID-19. About the study: The origin of the acute and convalescent COVID-19 samples was the United States, Italy and Spain. In each case, the material was cDNA or gDNA derived from T cells, B-cell-depleted T cells, or PBMCs.

Original processing notes: How many nucleated cells were present was estimated from reference gene primer amplification. Some clones are missing from TCRdb's copy, which holds only in-frame ones; the method was immunoSEQ multiplex PCR. V and J calls and clone size come straight from that table; D and trimming were deduced from the DNA. This table holds 200,000 to 300,000 clones, almost 85% found once. The clonotype was recovered from a woman of 80 years or more with acute or convalescent COVID-19. Sequenced input: peripheral blood. V is TRBV19 and J is TRBJ2-7; D perhaps matches TRBD2 (5 bases). DNA of the CDR3: TGTGCCAGTAGTATACGTCCCGGGGACGAGCAGTACTTC. Translated, it gives CASSIRPGDEQYF.